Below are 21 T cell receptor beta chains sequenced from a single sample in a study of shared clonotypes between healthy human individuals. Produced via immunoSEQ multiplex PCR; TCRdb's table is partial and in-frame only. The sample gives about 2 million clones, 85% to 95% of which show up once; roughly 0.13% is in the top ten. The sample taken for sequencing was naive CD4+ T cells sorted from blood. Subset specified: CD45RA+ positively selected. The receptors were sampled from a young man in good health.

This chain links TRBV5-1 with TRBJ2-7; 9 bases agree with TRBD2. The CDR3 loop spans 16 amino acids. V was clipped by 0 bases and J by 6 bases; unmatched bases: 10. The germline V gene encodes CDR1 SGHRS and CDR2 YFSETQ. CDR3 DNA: TGCGCCAGCAGCTTGGATCTAGCGGGACGGGACTCCGAGCAGTACTTC. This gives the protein CASSLDLAGRDSEQYF.

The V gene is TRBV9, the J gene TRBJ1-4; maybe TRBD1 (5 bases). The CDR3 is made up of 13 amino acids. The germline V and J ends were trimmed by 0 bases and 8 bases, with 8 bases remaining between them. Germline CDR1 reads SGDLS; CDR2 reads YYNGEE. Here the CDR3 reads CASSVGWGEKLFF. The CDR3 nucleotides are TGTGCCAGCAGCGTAGGGTGGGGGGAAAAACTGTTTTTT.

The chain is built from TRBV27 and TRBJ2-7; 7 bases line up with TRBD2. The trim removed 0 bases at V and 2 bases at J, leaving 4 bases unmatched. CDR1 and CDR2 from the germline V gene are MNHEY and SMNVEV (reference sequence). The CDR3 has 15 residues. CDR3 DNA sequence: TGTGCCAGCAGTTTATCAAGCGGGGAAACCTACGAGCAGTACTTC. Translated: CASSLSSGETYEQYF.

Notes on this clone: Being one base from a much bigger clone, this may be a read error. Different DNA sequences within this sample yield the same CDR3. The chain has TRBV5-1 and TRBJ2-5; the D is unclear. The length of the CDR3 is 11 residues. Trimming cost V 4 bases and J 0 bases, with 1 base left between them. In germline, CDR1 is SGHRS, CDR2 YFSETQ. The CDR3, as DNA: TGCGCCAGCAGCAACCAAGAGACCCAGTACTTC. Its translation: CASSNQETQYF.

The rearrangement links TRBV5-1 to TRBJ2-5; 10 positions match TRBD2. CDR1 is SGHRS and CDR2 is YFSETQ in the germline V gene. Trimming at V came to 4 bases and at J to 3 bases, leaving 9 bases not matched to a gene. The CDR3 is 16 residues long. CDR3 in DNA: TGCGCCAGCAGCCCGTCATCTCTAGCGGGGGAAGAGACCCAGTACTTC. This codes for CASSPSSLAGEETQYF.

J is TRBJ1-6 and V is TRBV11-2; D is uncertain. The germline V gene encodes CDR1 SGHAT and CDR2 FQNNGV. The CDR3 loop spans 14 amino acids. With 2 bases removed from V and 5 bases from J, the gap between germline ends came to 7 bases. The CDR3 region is CASSLNSDNSPLHF. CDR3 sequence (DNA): TGTGCCAGCAGCTTAAACAGCGATAATTCACCCCTCCACTTT. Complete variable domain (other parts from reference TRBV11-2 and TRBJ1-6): EAGVAQSPRYKIIEKRQSVAFWCNPISGHATLYWYQQILGQGPKLLIQFQNNGVVDDSQLPKDRFSAERLKGVDSTLKIQPAKLEDSAVYLCASSLNSDNSPLHFGNGTRLTVT.

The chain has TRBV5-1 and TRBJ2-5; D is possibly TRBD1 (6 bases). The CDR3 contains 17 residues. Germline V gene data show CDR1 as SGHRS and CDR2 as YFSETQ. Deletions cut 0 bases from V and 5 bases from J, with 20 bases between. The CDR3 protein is CASSLGGQLIMGETQYF. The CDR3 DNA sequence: TGCGCCAGCAGCTTGGGTGGACAGTTAATCATGGGGGAGACCCAGTACTTC.

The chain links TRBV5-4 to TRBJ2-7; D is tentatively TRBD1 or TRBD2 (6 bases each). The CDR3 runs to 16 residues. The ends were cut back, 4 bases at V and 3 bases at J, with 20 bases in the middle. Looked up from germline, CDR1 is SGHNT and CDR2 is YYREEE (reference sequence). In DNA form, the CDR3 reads TGTGCCAGCAGCGACTCTGGGGGGACGACAGGCTACGAGCAGTACTTC. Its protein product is CASSDSGGTTGYEQYF.

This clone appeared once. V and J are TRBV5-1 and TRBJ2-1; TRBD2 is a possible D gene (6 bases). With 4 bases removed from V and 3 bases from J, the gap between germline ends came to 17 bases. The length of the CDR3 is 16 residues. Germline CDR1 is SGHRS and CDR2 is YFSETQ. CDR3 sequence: CASSPGGGRNYNEQFF. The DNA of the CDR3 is TGCGCCAGCAGCCCTGGAGGTGGGAGGAACTACAATGAGCAGTTCTTC. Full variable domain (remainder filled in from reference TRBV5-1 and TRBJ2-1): KAGVTQTPRYLIKTRGQQVTLSCSPISGHRSVSWYQQTPGQGLQFLFEYFSETQRNKGNFPGRFSGRQFSNSRSEMNVSTLELGDSALYLCASSPGGGRNYNEQFFGPGTRLTVL.

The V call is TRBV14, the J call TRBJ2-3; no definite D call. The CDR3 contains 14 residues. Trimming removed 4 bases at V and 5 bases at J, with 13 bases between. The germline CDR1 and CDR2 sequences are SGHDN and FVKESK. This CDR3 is CASSPGLYRDTQYF. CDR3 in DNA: TGTGCCAGCAGCCCCGGTCTCTACCGAGATACGCAGTATTTT.

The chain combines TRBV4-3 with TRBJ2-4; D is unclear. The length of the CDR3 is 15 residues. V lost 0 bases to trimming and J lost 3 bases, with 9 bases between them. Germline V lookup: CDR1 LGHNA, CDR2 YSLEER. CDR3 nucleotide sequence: TGCGCCAGCAGCCAAGATAGCCTAGGCAAAAACATTCAGTACTTC. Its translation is CASSQDSLGKNIQYF.

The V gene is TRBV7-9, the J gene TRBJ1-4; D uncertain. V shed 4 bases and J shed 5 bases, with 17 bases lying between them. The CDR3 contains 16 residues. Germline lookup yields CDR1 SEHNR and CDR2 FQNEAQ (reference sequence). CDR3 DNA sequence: TGTGCCAGCAGCTCCCAACGACCCCAGGCGAATGAAAAACTGTTTTTT. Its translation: CASSSQRPQANEKLFF.

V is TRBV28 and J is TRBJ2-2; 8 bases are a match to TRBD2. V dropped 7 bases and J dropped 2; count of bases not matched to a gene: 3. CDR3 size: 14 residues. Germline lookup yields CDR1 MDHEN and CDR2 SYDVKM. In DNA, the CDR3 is TGTGCCAGCATACGGGGGGGAAACACCGGGGAGCTGTTTTTT. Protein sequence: CASIRGGNTGELFF.

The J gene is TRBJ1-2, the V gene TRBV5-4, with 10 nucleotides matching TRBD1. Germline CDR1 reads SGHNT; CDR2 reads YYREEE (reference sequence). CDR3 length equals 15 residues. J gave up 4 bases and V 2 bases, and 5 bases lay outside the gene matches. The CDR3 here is CASSFSTGGAYGYTF. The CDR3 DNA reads TGTGCCAGCAGCTTCTCGACAGGGGGCGCCTATGGCTACACCTTC.

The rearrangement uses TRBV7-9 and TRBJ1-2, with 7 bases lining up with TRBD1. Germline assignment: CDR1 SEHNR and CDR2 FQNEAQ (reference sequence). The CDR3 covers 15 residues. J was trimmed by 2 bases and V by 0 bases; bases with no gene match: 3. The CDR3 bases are TGTGCCAGCAGCTTAGCGGGACAGACGAACTATGGCTACACCTTC. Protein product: CASSLAGQTNYGYTF.

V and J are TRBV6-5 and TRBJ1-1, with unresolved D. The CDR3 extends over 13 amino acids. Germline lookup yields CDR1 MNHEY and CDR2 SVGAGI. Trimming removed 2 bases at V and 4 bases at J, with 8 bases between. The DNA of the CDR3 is TGTGCCAGCAGTTACGGTCAAGCCACTGAAGCTTTCTTT. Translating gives CASSYGQATEAFF.

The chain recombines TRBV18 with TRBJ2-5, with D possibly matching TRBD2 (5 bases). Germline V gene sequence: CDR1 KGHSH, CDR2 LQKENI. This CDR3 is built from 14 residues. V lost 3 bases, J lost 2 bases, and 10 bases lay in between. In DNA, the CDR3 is TGTGCCAGCTCACCCCTCCGGGGTCAAGAGACCCAGTACTTC. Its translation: CASSPLRGQETQYF. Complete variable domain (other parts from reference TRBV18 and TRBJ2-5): NAGVMQNPRHLVRRRGQEARLRCSPMKGHSHVYWYRQLPEEGLKFMVYLQKENIIDESGMPKERFSAEFPKEGPSILRIQQVVRGDSAAYFCASSPLRGQETQYFGPGTRLLVL.

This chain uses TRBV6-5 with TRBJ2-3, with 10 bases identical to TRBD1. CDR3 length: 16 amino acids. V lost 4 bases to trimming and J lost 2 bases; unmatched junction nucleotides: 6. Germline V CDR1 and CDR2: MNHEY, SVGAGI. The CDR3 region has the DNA TGTGCCAGCAGTTTCCGGACAGGGGGGATCACAGATACGCAGTATTTT. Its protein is CASSFRTGGITDTQYF.

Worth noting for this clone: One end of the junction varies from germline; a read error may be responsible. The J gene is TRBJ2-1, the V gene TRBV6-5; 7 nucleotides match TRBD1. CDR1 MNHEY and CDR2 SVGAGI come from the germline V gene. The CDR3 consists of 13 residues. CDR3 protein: CASRATGTNGQFF. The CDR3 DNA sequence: TGTGCCAGCAGGGCGACAGGGACAAATGGGCAGTTCTTC.

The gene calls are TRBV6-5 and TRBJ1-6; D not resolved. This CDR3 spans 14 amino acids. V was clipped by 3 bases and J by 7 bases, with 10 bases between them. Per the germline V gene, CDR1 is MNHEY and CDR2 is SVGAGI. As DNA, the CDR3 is TGTGCCAGCAGTTATGCCAGGATCAATTCACCCCTCCACTTT. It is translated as CASSYARINSPLHF.

CDR3 nucleotide sequence: TGCGCCAGCAAGTCTAGCGGGACCCACAATGAGCAGTTCTTC. Amino acids: CASKSSGTHNEQFF. The rearrangement joins TRBV5-1 to TRBJ2-1; 9 bases are a match to TRBD2. After removal of 6 bases from V and 5 bases from J, the junction contained 6 bases not matched to a gene. In germline, CDR1 is SGHRS, CDR2 YFSETQ. The CDR3 extends over 14 amino acids.